The source of this T cell receptor (beta chain) is a study of T cell repertoires in cytomegalovirus infection. Study-level information: CMV infection and matching HLA type were both indicated by public TCR beta signatures. General study results and limits: CMV-specific TCR beta clonotypes restricted by HLA-C were the ones dominating the ex vivo response. Carriers of CMV plus the relevant HLA were identified by cumulative public TCR beta family frequency.

Regarding this clonotype: Its matching antigen is unknown.

V lost 5 bases to trimming and J lost 4 bases; unmatched junction nucleotides: 5. The CDR3 length is 14 residues. Germline loops: CDR1 DFQATT, CDR2 SNEGSKA (reference sequence). Via MiXCR, TCRdb re-called the reads, giving one row per CDR3 protein. Counted here are 200,000 to 250,000 distinct CDR3 sequences, 20% to 25% occurring once; the ten biggest clones make up around a sixth. The clonotype comes from a human donor in good health (CMV status not recorded). Some clones in this sample may be carry-over from other donors' samples. Sequencing used CD8+ T cells from PBMCs. The V gene is TRBV20-1, the J gene TRBJ2-1; TRBD2 matches 10 bases. The CDR3 protein is CSAPTSGDYNEQFF. CDR3 bases: TGCAGTGCTCCTACTAGCGGGGATTACAATGAGCAGTTCTTC.